A selection of T cell receptor beta chains follows, all from one sample in a study of blood T cell repertoires in COVID-19. Sequencing used immunoSEQ multiplex PCR; TCRdb keeps in-frame clones, though not all of them. The sample has hundreds of thousands of clones; around 88% are singletons. Sequencing was carried out using peripheral blood. These receptors originate from a woman aged 25 to 39 who had recovered from COVID-19. The CDR3 runs from the conserved cysteine through the conserved F or W. The D gene is left open where the match is weak. A clone size is listed for some rows: how often the clone was seen (once, few, many), or a class if it is expanded.

j_gene	d_gene	v_gene	abundance	CDR3nt	CDR3aa
TRBJ2-5	.	TRBV6-5	.	TGTGCCAGCAGCCGCGAGATGGAGACCCAGTACTTC	CASSREMETQYF
TRBJ2-1	TRBD2	TRBV28	.	TGTGCCGCCCACCCCTTACTAGCGGGAGATTTGGATGAGCAGTTCTTC	CAAHPLLAGDLDEQFF
TRBJ2-7	.	TRBV6-2/TRBV6-3	few	TGTGCCAGCAGTTACTCGAAACTAGTGGTCCCAACATACGAGCAGTACTTC	CASSYSKLVVPTYEQYF
TRBJ2-3	TRBD1	TRBV27	.	TGTGCCAGCAGTTTACAGGGGGCGCGGACAGATACGCAGTATTTT	CASSLQGARTDTQYF
TRBJ1-1	TRBD1	TRBV7-6	.	TGTGCCAGCAGCTCTCGACAGGGGGCTGTCGTGAACACTGAAGCTTTCTTT	CASSSRQGAVVNTEAFF
TRBJ2-7	TRBD2	TRBV4-1	.	TGCGCCAGCAGTGCAGCGGGAGGGCCAAGCTCCTACGAGCAGTACTTC	CASSAAGGPSSYEQYF
TRBJ2-3	TRBD1	TRBV12-3/TRBV12-4	.	TGTGCCAGCAGTGAGTACCCCGGGACAGGGTCCCAATTT	CASSEYPGTGSQF
TRBJ1-2	TRBD1	TRBV11-2	.	TGTGCCAGCAGCTTAGACACTACAGGGGGTACTCAAACCTTC	CASSLDTTGGTQTF
TRBJ2-3	TRBD2	TRBV2	.	TGTGCCAGCAGTGAGGGAGCGGGGGGGGCTCGGGAGTATTTT	CASSEGAGGAREYF
TRBJ2-3	.	TRBV30	.	TGTGCCTGGAGTGTACGCGGGGGCCTCACAGATACGCAGTATTTT	CAWSVRGGLTDTQYF
TRBJ2-3	.	TRBV28	.	TGTGCCAGCAGTCAGGGGCCCCGGGACCCATCTTTCACAGATACGCAGTATTTT	CASSQGPRDPSFTDTQYF
TRBJ1-1	.	TRBV2	.	TGTGCCAGCACCCGACGGGGGGGAGACACTGAAGCTTTCTTT	CASTRRGGDTEAFF